Following are 26 T cell receptor beta chains from one sample sequenced in a study of blood T cell repertoires in COVID-19. Data came from immunoSEQ multiplex PCR; TCRdb stores just in-frame clones and leaves some out. Counted here are about 98,000 clones, around 75% occurring once; the ten biggest clones make up roughly 25%. The sample comprised peripheral blood. The origin of the receptors is a man aged 65 to 85 with acute or convalescent COVID-19.

The gene calls are TRBV5-1 and TRBJ2-2; 9 nucleotides agree with TRBD2. Trimming at V came to 5 bases and at J to 1 base, leaving 3 bases not matched to a gene. The CDR3 covers 15 residues. Germline V gives CDR1 SGHRS, CDR2 YFSETQ. The CDR3 loop is CASSLTSGNTGELFF. CDR3 nucleotide sequence: TGCGCCAGCAGTTTGACTAGCGGGAACACCGGGGAGCTGTTTTTT. The whole variable domain, filled in from reference TRBV5-1 and TRBJ2-2, reads KAGVTQTPRYLIKTRGQQVTLSCSPISGHRSVSWYQQTPGQGLQFLFEYFSETQRNKGNFPGRFSGRQFSNSRSEMNVSTLELGDSALYLCASSLTSGNTGELFFGEGSRLTVL.

The V and J genes are TRBV7-9 and TRBJ2-5; the D is unclear. The length of the CDR3 is 15 residues. V lost 0 bases and J 1 base, leaving 9 bases between the germline ends. Germline loops: CDR1 SEHNR, CDR2 FQNEAQ (reference sequence). CDR3 nucleotide sequence: TGTGCCAGCAGCTTAGCGCTACAGACCCAAGAGACCCAGTACTTC. Amino acid sequence: CASSLALQTQETQYF.

This clone was observed once. This rearrangement joins TRBV10-3 to TRBJ2-7, with 10 bases fitting TRBD2. The junction had 14 bases not matched to a gene; V was cut back by 6 bases and J by 0 bases. The CDR3 length is 18 residues. Germline CDR1 is ENHRY and CDR2 is SYGVKD. In nucleotides, the CDR3 is TGTGCCATCAGATCCTCCGGGACTAGCGTTTACAGCTCCTACGAGCAGTACTTC. It yields the protein CAIRSSGTSVYSSYEQYF.

The genes are TRBV18 and TRBJ2-5; D unclear. This CDR3 comprises 16 residues. Germline V gene sequence: CDR1 KGHSH, CDR2 LQKENI. V gave up 0 bases and J gave up 5 bases, with 16 bases separating them. The CDR3 loop is CASSPPGLPGGETQYF. CDR3 nucleotide sequence: TGTGCCAGCTCACCACCCGGTCTCCCCGGTGGTGAGACCCAGTACTTC.

The chain combines TRBV6-2 or TRBV6-3 with TRBJ2-7, with TRBD2 matching over 8 bases. CDR3 size: 16 residues. With 6 bases clipped from V and 4 bases from J, the junction kept 14 bases outside the gene matches. Germline CDR1 is MNHEY and CDR2 is SVGEGT. The DNA of the CDR3 is TGTGCCAGCAGCCAAATAGCGGGGCTTACCCAATACGAGCAGTACTTC. It specifies CASSQIAGLTQYEQYF.

The chain couples TRBV9 to TRBJ2-1, with 7 positions matching TRBD2. J was trimmed by 15 bases and V by 0 bases; bases with no gene match: 15. The CDR3 is 15 amino acids. Germline CDR1 is SGDLS and CDR2 is YYNGEE. CDR3 amino acids: CASSVGASGAFSVFF. In nucleotides, the CDR3 is TGTGCCAGCAGCGTAGGAGCTAGCGGAGCCTTCTCGGTGTTCTTC.

This clone showed up many times. The rearrangement links TRBV29-1 to TRBJ1-1; D is ambiguous. The germline V gene has CDR1 SQVTM and CDR2 ANQGSEA. V lost 1 base and J lost 2, with 2 bases in between. The CDR3 has 11 amino acids. The CDR3 DNA follows: TGCAGCGTTGAAGTAAACACTGAAGCTTTCTTT. This translates into CSVEVNTEAFF.

The chain carries TRBV27 and TRBJ2-1, with D unresolved. V was trimmed by 3 bases and J by 3 bases, leaving 6 bases between them. Germline V lookup: CDR1 MNHEY, CDR2 SMNVEV (reference sequence). The CDR3 length is 13 residues. The CDR3 loop reads CASSLEIYNEQFF. CDR3 in DNA: TGTGCCAGCAGTTTGGAGATCTACAATGAGCAGTTCTTC.

V and J are TRBV4-1 and TRBJ2-5; 10 bases are a match to TRBD2. CDR1 is MGHRA and CDR2 is YSYEKL in the germline V gene. The CDR3 spans 15 residues. V lost 4 bases to trimming and J lost 5 bases; unmatched junction nucleotides: 7. CDR3 sequence: CASSRPSGSVETQYF. The CDR3 DNA is TGCGCCAGCAGCCGGCCTAGCGGGAGTGTGGAGACCCAGTACTTC.

J is TRBJ2-5 and V is TRBV19, with 11 bases fitting TRBD2. J was trimmed by 5 bases and V by 10 bases; bases with no gene match: 9. This CDR3 region has 14 residues. The germline V gene has CDR1 LNHDA and CDR2 SQIVND (reference sequence). The chain's CDR3 is CATSSGRIAETQYF. The CDR3 region has the DNA TGTGCCACATCTAGCGGGAGGATCGCGGAGACCCAGTACTTC.

Here the CDR3 DNA reads TGTGCCATCAGTGTTTCAGGGGCGCATGGTGAAAAACTGTTTTTT. Protein product: CAISVSGAHGEKLFF. This chain joins TRBV10-3 and TRBJ1-4; weak D call: TRBD1 (6 bases). CDR3 length: 15 amino acids. Germline V lookup: CDR1 ENHRY, CDR2 SYGVKD. The V end lost 4 bases, the J end lost 7 bases, and 16 bases lay between the germline ends.

The count of this clone is one. V and J are TRBV30 and TRBJ2-4; TRBD2 is a possible D gene (5 bases). The V gene's germline CDR1 is GTSNPN and CDR2 SVGIG (reference sequence). Trimming shortened V by 0 bases and J by 6 bases, and 9 bases separated the two germline ends. The CDR3 is 13 amino acids. The CDR3 spells CAWSVGRGNIQYF. CDR3 coding DNA: TGTGCCTGGAGTGTAGGCCGGGGAAACATTCAGTACTTC.

This clone has more than one count but fewer than ten. The rearrangement joins TRBV15 to TRBJ1-5; no reliable D call. Germline values: CDR1 LNHNV, CDR2 YYDKDF (reference sequence). The CDR3 has 15 residues. V gave up 1 base and J gave up 3 bases, with 10 bases separating them. The CDR3 region is CATSRGEADNQPQHF. The CDR3 DNA reads as TGTGCCACCAGCAGAGGGGAGGCCGACAATCAGCCCCAGCATTTT.

This chain joins TRBV11-2 and TRBJ2-1; 7 bases agree with TRBD2. V shed 3 bases, J shed 5 bases, and the junction held 1 base outside the gene matches. There are 13 residues in the CDR3. Germline V gene lookup returns CDR1 SGHAT and CDR2 FQNNGV. The CDR3 is CASSFTSDNEQFF. The CDR3 region has the DNA TGTGCCAGCAGCTTTACTAGCGACAATGAGCAGTTCTTC.

This clone was found a few times. This chain uses TRBV3-1 (or the pseudogene TRBV3-2) with TRBJ1-1; possible D gene TRBD1, 6 bases. Germline V gene data show CDR1 as LGHDT and CDR2 as YNNKEL (reference sequence). This CDR3 is built from 14 residues. Trimming pared 3 bases from V and 2 bases from J, leaving 10 bases between. The CDR3 DNA reads TGTGCCAGCAGCCAGGGGACATTAAACACTGAAGCTTTCTTT. It translates to CASSQGTLNTEAFF.

The V call is TRBV18, the J call TRBJ1-4, with 8 nucleotides matching TRBD1. The CDR3 contains 14 residues. After removal of 3 bases from V and 4 bases from J, the junction contained 1 base not matched to a gene. Per the germline V gene, CDR1 is KGHSH and CDR2 is LQKENI. DNA for the CDR3: TGTGCCAGCTCACCGGACAGGGTTAATGAAAAACTGTTTTTT. Encoded protein: CASSPDRVNEKLFF.

As DNA, the CDR3 is TGTGCCAGCTCCCTTAGCGGGGGCACTAGCCCAGATACGCAGTATTTT. Its protein is CASSLSGGTSPDTQYF. The chain combines TRBV18 with TRBJ2-3; TRBD2 matches at 9 bases. The CDR3 has 16 residues. V gave up 6 bases and J gave up 4 bases; unmatched junction bases: 11. Germline CDR1 is KGHSH and CDR2 is LQKENI.

About this clone itself: Other DNA sequences from this sample encode an identical CDR3 as well. The chain joins TRBV27 to TRBJ1-5; D unclear. Per germline, CDR1 MNHEY and CDR2 SMNVEV (reference sequence). The CDR3 loop spans 13 amino acids. Trimming pared 2 bases from V and 4 bases from J, leaving 6 bases between. CDR3 loop: CASSLRENQPQHF. The CDR3 DNA sequence: TGTGCCAGCAGTTTAAGAGAAAATCAGCCCCAGCATTTT.

This clone was seen only once. The chain uses TRBV4-3 and TRBJ2-7, with TRBD2 matching 14 bases. V lost 0 bases to trimming and J lost 10 bases; unmatched junction nucleotides: 5. This CDR3 spans 15 amino acids. Per germline, CDR1 LGHNA and CDR2 YSLEER. The CDR3 DNA is TGCGCCAGCAGCCAAGATGGGGGACTAGCGGGAGTCCAGTACTTC. Translating gives CASSQDGGLAGVQYF.

The sample holds a few counts of this clone. The chain couples TRBV27 to TRBJ2-7; D remains unclear. Trimming stripped 1 base from V and 0 bases from J, with 7 bases between. In germline, CDR1 is MNHEY, CDR2 SMNVEV (reference sequence). The CDR3 extends over 14 amino acids. CDR3 DNA sequence: TGTGCCAGCAGTTTATTTGGCTTCTCCTACGAGCAGTACTTC. It encodes CASSLFGFSYEQYF.

The rearrangement links TRBV18 to TRBJ1-3, with 9 bases matching TRBD1. The CDR3 has 19 amino acids. With V trimmed by 1 base and J by 0 bases, 10 bases remained unmatched. Per the germline V gene, CDR1 is KGHSH and CDR2 is LQKENI. The CDR3 DNA is TGTGCCAGCTCACCACTAACGGGACAGGGATTAGGCTCTGGAAACACCATATATTTT. The encoded protein is CASSPLTGQGLGSGNTIYF.

The chain employs TRBV5-1 and TRBJ2-2; perhaps TRBD2 as D (6 bases). Germline V lookup: CDR1 SGHRS, CDR2 YFSETQ. V shed 0 bases and J shed 7 bases, with 13 bases lying between them. The length of the CDR3 is 15 residues. The CDR3 reads CASSLEAGQNGELFF. In nucleotides, the CDR3 is TGCGCCAGCAGCTTGGAGGCGGGGCAAAACGGGGAGCTGTTTTTT.

V usage is TRBV5-5 and J usage is TRBJ2-3; 10 bases match TRBD2. Germline V gene data show CDR1 as SGHKS and CDR2 as YYEKEE (reference sequence). The J segment lost 2 bases and the V segment lost 1 base, leaving 4 bases of the junction unmatched. This CDR3 has 16 amino acids. This CDR3 is CASSLWTSGYTDTQYF. CDR3 nucleotide sequence: TGTGCCAGCAGCTTGTGGACTAGCGGCTACACAGATACGCAGTATTTT.

The chain employs TRBV27 and TRBJ2-2; TRBD2 matches at 9 bases. CDR1 and CDR2 from the germline V gene are MNHEY and SMNVEV (reference sequence). The CDR3 extends over 15 amino acids. The junction had 4 bases not matched to a gene; V was cut back by 3 bases and J by 5 bases. The CDR3 here is CASSLEGLATGELFF. The DNA of the CDR3 is TGTGCCAGCAGTTTGGAGGGACTAGCTACCGGGGAGCTGTTTTTT.

This chain uses TRBV27 with TRBJ2-1; TRBD2 matches 9 bases. The CDR3 runs 18 residues. Per germline, CDR1 MNHEY and CDR2 SMNVEV (reference sequence). V was pared by 5 bases and J by 6 bases, with 17 bases of the junction left unmatched. DNA of the CDR3: TGTGCCAGCAGTCCTCTATACTCAGGGACTAGCAGGGGCAATGAGCAGTTCTTC. This sequence encodes CASSPLYSGTSRGNEQFF.

The chain couples TRBV30 to TRBJ1-6; 7 bases match TRBD1. Unmatched junction bases numbered 6, after V lost 2 bases and J lost 8 bases. The CDR3 is made up of 14 amino acids. CDR1 is GTSNPN, CDR2 SVGIG, per germline (reference sequence). The CDR3 DNA follows: TGTGCCTGGAGTCCCAGGGGGTGGGATTCACCCCTCCACTTT. Translated: CAWSPRGWDSPLHF.